This TCR beta chain originates from a study of shared clonotypes between healthy human individuals. CD4+ cells were split into CD45RA+ naive and CD45RA-negative memory subsets. Assay used: immunoSEQ multiplex PCR; TCRdb lists only in-frame clones, some missing. The data contain some 1 million clones, approximately 76% of them singletons. The CDR3 consists of 14 residues. Trimming left V 1 base short and J 1 base short, with 7 bases between. The V gene's germline CDR1 is MGHDK and CDR2 SYGVNS. This clonotype originated in a man younger than 35 in good health. What was sequenced was memory CD4+ T cells sorted from blood. As for subset: CD45RA-negative fraction. The V call is TRBV25-1, the J call TRBJ2-5; D is uncertain. CDR3 sequence reads: CASSESQSQETQYF. The CDR3 DNA sequence: TGTGCCAGCAGTGAATCTCAGTCCCAAGAGACCCAGTACTTC. Filled out from reference TRBV25-1 and TRBJ2-5, the complete variable domain reads EADIYQTPRYLVIGTGKKITLECSQTMGHDKMYWYQQDPGMELHLIHYSYGVNSTEKGDLSSESTVSRIRTEHFPLTLESARPSHTSQYLCASSESQSQETQYFGPGTRLLVL.